The T cell receptor beta chain under discussion was sequenced for a study of shared clonotypes between healthy human individuals. Study observations and caveats: Sampling covered blood only; tissue repertoires likely differ.

As regards this clone: What it binds is unknown.

None of the donors, who were healthy HIV-negative adults, had recently had acute infections or vaccinations. This table comes from immunoSEQ multiplex PCR, and its TCRdb copy is limited to in-frame clones, with some not included. The sample holds 450,000 to 500,000 clones, around 80% seen once. The CDR3 totals 14 residues. Per the germline V gene, CDR1 is SGHVS and CDR2 is FNYEAQ. The V and J ends lost 2 bases and 4 bases respectively, with 12 bases between them. Sequences were obtained from PBMCs. The chain uses TRBV7-6 and TRBJ2-7; possibly TRBD1 for D (6 bases). The TCR sequence derives from a woman aged 40 to 49 in good health. Some clones in this sample may be carry-over from other donors' samples. In DNA, the CDR3 is TGTGCCAGCAGCTTAAACTCTGGGACATACGAGCAGTACTTC. It yields the protein CASSLNSGTYEQYF.